The entry below gives a single T cell receptor (beta chain) sequence along with its context. Its antigen remains unknown. This record comes from a study of OX40 agonist ivuxolimab in advanced cancers. Across the study: The treatment was a fully human IgG2 OX40 agonist, ivuxolimab. Patients were dosed intravenously with ivuxolimab at 0.01 to 10 mg/kg every 2 weeks. A partial response was reached by three patients: one with hepatocellular carcinoma and two with cutaneous melanoma. The study, taken as a whole, reports: There was clonal expansion of CD4+ and CD8+ blood T cells by week 6 at 0.1 to 3.0 mg/kg.

The CDR3 has 14 amino acids. With 1 base removed from V and 2 bases from J, the gap between germline ends came to 7 bases. Per the germline V gene, CDR1 is LNHNV and CDR2 is YYDKDF (reference sequence). Sequencing used immunoSEQ multiplex PCR; TCRdb keeps in-frame clones, though not all of them. The sample has almost 20,000 clones, about 90% seen once. The sequence came from an adult with an advanced solid tumor such as melanoma, head and neck, liver or kidney cancer. The starting material was CD4+ or CD8+ T cells sorted from blood, obtained in a trial of the OX40 agonist ivuxolimab. This chain connects TRBV15 to TRBJ2-3; D assignment may be TRBD1 or TRBD2 (5 bases each). In DNA form, the CDR3 reads TGTGCCACCAGCAGAGGGGACCTCACAGATACGCAGTATTTT. Its translation: CATSRGDLTDTQYF. Filled out from reference TRBV15 and TRBJ2-3, the complete variable domain reads DAMVIQNPRYQVTQFGKPVTLSCSQTLNHNVMYWYQQKSSQAPKLLFHYYDKDFNNEADTPDNFQSRRPNTSFCFLDIRSPGLGDTAMYLCATSRGDLTDTQYFGPGTRLTVL.